This TCR beta chain was sequenced in a study of blood T cell repertoires in COVID-19. The length of the CDR3 is 15 residues. V was cut by 5 bases and J by 2 bases, with 15 bases left in between. Germline assignment: CDR1 MNHEY and CDR2 SMNVEV (reference sequence). Generated by immunoSEQ multiplex PCR, the TCRdb table keeps only in-frame clones and is missing some. The repertoire holds more than 100,000 clones, with approximately 87% as singletons. The clonotype comes from a man aged 50-59 years with active COVID-19. The chain carries TRBV27 and TRBJ1-2, with TRBD1 as a possible D gene (6 bases). Specimen: peripheral blood. The CDR3 protein is CASSRNREGNYGYTF. The CDR3 DNA reads TGTGCCAGCAGTCGTAACAGGGAGGGAAACTATGGCTACACCTTC.